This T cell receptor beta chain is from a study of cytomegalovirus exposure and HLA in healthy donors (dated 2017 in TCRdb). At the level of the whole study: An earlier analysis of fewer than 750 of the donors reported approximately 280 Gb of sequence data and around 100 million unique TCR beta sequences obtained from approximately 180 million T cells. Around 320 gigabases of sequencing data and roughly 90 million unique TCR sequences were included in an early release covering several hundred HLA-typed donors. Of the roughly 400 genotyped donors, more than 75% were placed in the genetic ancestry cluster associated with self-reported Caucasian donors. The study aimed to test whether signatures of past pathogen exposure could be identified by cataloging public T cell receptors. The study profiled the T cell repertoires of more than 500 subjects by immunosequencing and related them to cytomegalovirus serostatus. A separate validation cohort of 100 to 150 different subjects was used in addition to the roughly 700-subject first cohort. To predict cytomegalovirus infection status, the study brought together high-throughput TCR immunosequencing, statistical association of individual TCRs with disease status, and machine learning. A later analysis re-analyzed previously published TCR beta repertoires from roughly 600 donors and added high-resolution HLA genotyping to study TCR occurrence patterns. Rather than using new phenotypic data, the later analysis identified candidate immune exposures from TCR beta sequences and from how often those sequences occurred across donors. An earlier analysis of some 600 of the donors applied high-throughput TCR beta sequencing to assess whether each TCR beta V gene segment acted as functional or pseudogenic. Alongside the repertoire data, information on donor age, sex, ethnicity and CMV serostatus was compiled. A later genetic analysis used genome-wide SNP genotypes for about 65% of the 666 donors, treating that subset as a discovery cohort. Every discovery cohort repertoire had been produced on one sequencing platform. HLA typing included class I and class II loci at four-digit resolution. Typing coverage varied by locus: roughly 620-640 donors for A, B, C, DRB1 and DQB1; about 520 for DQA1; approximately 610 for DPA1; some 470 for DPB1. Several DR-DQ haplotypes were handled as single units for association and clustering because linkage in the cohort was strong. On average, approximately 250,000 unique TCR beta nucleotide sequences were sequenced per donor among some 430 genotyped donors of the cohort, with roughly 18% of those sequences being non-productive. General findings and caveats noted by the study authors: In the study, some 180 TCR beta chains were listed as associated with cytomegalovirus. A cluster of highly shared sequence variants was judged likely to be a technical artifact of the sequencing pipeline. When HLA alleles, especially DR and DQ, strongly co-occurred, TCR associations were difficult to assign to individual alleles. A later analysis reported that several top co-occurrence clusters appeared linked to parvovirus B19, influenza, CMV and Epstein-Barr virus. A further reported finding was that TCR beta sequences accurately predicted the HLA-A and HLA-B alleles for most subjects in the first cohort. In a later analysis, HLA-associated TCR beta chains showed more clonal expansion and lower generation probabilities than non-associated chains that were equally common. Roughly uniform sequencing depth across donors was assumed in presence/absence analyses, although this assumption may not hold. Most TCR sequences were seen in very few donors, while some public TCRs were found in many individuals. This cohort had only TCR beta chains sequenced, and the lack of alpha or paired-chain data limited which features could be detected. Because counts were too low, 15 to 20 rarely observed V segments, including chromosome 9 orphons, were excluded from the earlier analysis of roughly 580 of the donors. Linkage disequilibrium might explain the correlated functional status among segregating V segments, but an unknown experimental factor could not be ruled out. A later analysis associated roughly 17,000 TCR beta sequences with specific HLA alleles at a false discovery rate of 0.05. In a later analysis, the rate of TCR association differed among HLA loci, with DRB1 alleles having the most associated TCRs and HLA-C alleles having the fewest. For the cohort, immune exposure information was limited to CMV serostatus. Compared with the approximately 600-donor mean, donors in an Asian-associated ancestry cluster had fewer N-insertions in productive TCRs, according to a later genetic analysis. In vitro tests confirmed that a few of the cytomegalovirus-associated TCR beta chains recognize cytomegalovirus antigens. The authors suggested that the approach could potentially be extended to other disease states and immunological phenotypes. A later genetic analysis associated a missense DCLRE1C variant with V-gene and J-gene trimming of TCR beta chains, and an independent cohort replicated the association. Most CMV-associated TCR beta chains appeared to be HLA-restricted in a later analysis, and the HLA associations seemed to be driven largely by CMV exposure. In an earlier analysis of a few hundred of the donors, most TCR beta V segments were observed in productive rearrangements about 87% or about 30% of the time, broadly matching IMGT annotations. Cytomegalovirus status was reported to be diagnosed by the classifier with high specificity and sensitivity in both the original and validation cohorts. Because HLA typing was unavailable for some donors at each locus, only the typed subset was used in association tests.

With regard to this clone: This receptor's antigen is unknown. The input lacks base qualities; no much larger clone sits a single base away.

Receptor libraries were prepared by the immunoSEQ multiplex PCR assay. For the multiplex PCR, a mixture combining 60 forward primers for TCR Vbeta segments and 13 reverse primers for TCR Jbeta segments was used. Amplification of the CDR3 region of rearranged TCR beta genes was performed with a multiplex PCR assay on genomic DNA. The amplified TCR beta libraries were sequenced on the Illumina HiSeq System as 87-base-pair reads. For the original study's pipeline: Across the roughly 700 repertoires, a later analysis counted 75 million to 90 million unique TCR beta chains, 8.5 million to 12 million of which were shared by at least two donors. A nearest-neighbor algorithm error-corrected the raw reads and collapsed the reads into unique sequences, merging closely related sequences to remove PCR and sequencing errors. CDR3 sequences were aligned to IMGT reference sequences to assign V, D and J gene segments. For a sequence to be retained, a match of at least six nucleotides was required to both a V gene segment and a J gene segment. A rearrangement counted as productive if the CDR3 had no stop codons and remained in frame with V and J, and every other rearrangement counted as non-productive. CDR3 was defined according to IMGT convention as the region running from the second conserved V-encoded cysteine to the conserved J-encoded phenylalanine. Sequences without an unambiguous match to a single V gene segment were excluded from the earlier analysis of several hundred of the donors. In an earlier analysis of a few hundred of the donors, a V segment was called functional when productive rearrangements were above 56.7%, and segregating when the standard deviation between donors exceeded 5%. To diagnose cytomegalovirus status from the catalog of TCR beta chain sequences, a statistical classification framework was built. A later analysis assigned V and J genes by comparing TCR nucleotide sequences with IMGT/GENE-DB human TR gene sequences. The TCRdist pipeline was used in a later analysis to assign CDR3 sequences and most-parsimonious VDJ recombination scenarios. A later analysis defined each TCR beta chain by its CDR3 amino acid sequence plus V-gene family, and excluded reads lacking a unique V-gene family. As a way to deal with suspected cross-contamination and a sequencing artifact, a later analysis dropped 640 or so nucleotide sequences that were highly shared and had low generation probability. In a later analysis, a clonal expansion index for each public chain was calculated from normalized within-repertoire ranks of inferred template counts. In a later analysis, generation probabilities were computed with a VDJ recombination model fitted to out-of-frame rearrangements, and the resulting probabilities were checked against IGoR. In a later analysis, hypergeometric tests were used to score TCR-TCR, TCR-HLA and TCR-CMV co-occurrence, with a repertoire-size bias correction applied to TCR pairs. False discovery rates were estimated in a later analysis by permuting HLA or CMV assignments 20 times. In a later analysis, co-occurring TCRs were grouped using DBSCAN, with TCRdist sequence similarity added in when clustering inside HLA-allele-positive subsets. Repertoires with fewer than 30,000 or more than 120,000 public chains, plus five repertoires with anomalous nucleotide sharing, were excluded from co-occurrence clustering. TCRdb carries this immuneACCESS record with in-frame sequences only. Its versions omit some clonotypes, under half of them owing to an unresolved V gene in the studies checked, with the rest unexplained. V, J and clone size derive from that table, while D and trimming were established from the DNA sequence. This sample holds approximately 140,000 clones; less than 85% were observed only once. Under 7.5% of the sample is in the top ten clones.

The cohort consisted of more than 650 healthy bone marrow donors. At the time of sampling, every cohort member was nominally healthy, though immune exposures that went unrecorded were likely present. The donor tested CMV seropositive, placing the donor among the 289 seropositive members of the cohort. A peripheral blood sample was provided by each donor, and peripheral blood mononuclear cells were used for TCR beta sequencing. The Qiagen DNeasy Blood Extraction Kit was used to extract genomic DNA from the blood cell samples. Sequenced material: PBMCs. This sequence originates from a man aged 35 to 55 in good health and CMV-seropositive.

The nucleotide sequence reads TGTGCCAGTAGTAAACTCTCCCTAGGCACAGATACGCAGTATTTT. This yields the protein CASSKLSLGTDTQYF. The V and J genes are TRBV19 and TRBJ2-3; no D gene call is confident. At the junction V is shortened by 4 bases and J by 1 base, with 12 bases in between. The CDR1 and CDR2 encoded by the germline V gene (reference sequence) are LNHDA and SQIVND. Including the terminal cysteine and phenylalanine, the CDR3 comprises 15 residues. Only CDR3 DNA remains: 45 bases, in frame from the first base.